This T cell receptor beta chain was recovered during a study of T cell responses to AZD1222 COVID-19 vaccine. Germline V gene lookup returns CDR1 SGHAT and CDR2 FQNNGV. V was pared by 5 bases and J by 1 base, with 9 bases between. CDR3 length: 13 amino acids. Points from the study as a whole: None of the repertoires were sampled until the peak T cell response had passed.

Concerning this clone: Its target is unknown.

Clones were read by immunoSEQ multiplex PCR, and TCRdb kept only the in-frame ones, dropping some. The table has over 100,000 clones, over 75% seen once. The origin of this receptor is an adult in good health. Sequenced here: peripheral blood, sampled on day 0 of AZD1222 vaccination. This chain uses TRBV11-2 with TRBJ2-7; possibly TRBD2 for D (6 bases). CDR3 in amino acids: CASSRDSSYEQYV. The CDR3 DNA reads TGTGCCAGCAGCCGGGACTCGTCCTACGAGCAGTACGTC.